The rows below give T cell receptor beta chains drawn from one sample of a study of cytomegalovirus exposure and HLA in healthy donors. Libraries were prepared by immunoSEQ multiplex PCR; TCRdb keeps only in-frame clonotypes and omits some of them. The table includes some 150,000 clones, roughly 87% detected once. Sequencing input: PBMCs. These receptors originate from a man in his late teens or twenties in good health and CMV-seropositive. The CDR3 runs from the conserved cysteine through the conserved F or W. D genes are given only for firm matches. Size is omitted from some rows. Given values are once, few, many or a class for expanded clones.

CDR3nt: TGTGCCAGCAGTGGCCTCCCCGGGGGAGGTGGCACAGATACGCAGTATTTT
CDR3aa: CASSGLPGGGGTDTQYF
len: 17
v_gene: TRBV25-1
abundance: NA
d_gene: NA
j_gene: TRBJ2-3

CDR3nt: TGTGCCAGCAGCCAAGAAGGAGGCAGGAGGGAGGGCTACACCTTC
CDR3aa: CASSQEGGRREGYTF
len: 15
v_gene: TRBV4-2
abundance: NA
d_gene: NA
j_gene: TRBJ1-2

CDR3nt: TGTGCCAGCAGCCCTTCAGCGGGAGACGTGCGAGATACGCAGTATTTT
CDR3aa: CASSPSAGDVRDTQYF
len: 16
v_gene: TRBV5-4
abundance: NA
d_gene: TRBD2
j_gene: TRBJ2-3

CDR3nt: TGTGCCAGCGGCGGGACTAGCGGTGAGCAGTTCTTC
CDR3aa: CASGGTSGEQFF
len: 12
v_gene: TRBV5-4
abundance: once
d_gene: TRBD2
j_gene: TRBJ2-1

CDR3nt: TGCGCCAGCAGGGGACAGAACACCGGGGAGCTGTTTTTT
CDR3aa: CASRGQNTGELFF
len: 13
v_gene: TRBV5-1
abundance: NA
d_gene: NA
j_gene: TRBJ2-2

CDR3nt: TGCGCCAGCAGCCAAGATTCCGGGGACGAGCAGTACTTC
CDR3aa: CASSQDSGDEQYF
len: 13
v_gene: TRBV4-1
abundance: NA
d_gene: NA
j_gene: TRBJ2-7

CDR3nt: TGTGCCAGTAGTATAAGCTCGGGGGACACCATATATTTT
CDR3aa: CASSISSGDTIYF
len: 13
v_gene: TRBV19
abundance: NA
d_gene: NA
j_gene: TRBJ1-3

CDR3nt: TGTGCCAGCAGCTCCGCCAGGACAGGGTTAGTCTCTGGGGCCAACGTCCTGACTTTC
CDR3aa: CASSSARTGLVSGANVLTF
len: 19
v_gene: TRBV7-9
abundance: NA
d_gene: TRBD1
j_gene: TRBJ2-6

CDR3nt: TGTGCCACCAGCAGAGACCCCGCGGGACTAGCGGGGAGCGGGGCCCAGTACTTC
CDR3aa: CATSRDPAGLAGSGAQYF
len: 18
v_gene: TRBV15
abundance: NA
d_gene: TRBD2
j_gene: TRBJ2-5

CDR3nt: TGCGCCAGCAGCTCCGGACAGGGGGTACCCTATGGCTACACCTTC
CDR3aa: CASSSGQGVPYGYTF
len: 15
v_gene: TRBV5-1
abundance: NA
d_gene: TRBD1
j_gene: TRBJ1-2

CDR3nt: TGCGCCAGCAGCTGGCTGACTAGCGCGGGGAATGAGCAGTTCTTC
CDR3aa: CASSWLTSAGNEQFF
len: 15
v_gene: TRBV5-1
abundance: NA
d_gene: TRBD2
j_gene: TRBJ2-1

CDR3nt: TGTGCCAGCAGCTTGGTGTTAGCGGGAGGGAAGGGGACCCAGTACTTC
CDR3aa: CASSLVLAGGKGTQYF
len: 16
v_gene: TRBV5-4
abundance: NA
d_gene: TRBD2
j_gene: TRBJ2-5

CDR3nt: TGTGCCAGCTCACAAAGGACAGGGGAGGGCAATGAGCAGTTCTTC
CDR3aa: CASSQRTGEGNEQFF
len: 15
v_gene: TRBV18
abundance: NA
d_gene: TRBD1
j_gene: TRBJ2-1

CDR3nt: TGTGCCAGCAGCCTGTCCAGTATGGCGGAGGACTCACCCCTCCACTTT
CDR3aa: CASSLSSMAEDSPLHF
len: 16
v_gene: TRBV5-6
abundance: few
d_gene: NA
j_gene: TRBJ1-6

CDR3nt: TGCAGCGTTTATCCTACCGGGCCCAGAGGGGATACGCAGTATTTT
CDR3aa: CSVYPTGPRGDTQYF
len: 15
v_gene: TRBV29-1
abundance: once
d_gene: NA
j_gene: TRBJ2-3

CDR3nt: TGTGCCAGCAGCGATTTGGGGGGCTCCTACAATGAGCAGTTCTTC
CDR3aa: CASSDLGGSYNEQFF
len: 15
v_gene: TRBV2
abundance: NA
d_gene: NA
j_gene: TRBJ2-1

CDR3nt: TGTGCCAGCAGCCAAGATAGAGGCCTCGTATCCACCTACAATGAGCAGTTCTTC
CDR3aa: CASSQDRGLVSTYNEQFF
len: 18
v_gene: TRBV4-2
abundance: NA
d_gene: NA
j_gene: TRBJ2-1

CDR3nt: TGCGCCAGCAGCTTTTCCGGGGATCAGCCCCAGCATTTT
CDR3aa: CASSFSGDQPQHF
len: 13
v_gene: TRBV5-1
abundance: NA
d_gene: NA
j_gene: TRBJ1-5

CDR3nt: TGTGCCAGCAGTTACGTACCGGGGGATGAAAAACTGTTTTTT
CDR3aa: CASSYVPGDEKLFF
len: 14
v_gene: TRBV6-5
abundance: once
d_gene: NA
j_gene: TRBJ1-4

CDR3nt: TGTGCCAGCACGCGGGACAGAAAAAACTCCTATAATTCACCCCTCCACTTT
CDR3aa: CASTRDRKNSYNSPLHF
len: 17
v_gene: TRBV2
abundance: NA
d_gene: TRBD1
j_gene: TRBJ1-6

CDR3nt: TGTGCCAGCAGCGTAGCGGGCACAGATACGCAGTATTTT
CDR3aa: CASSVAGTDTQYF
len: 13
v_gene: TRBV9
abundance: NA
d_gene: NA
j_gene: TRBJ2-3

CDR3nt: TGCAGCGTTGTAGCCCCGAACACTGAAGCTTTCTTT
CDR3aa: CSVVAPNTEAFF
len: 12
v_gene: TRBV29-1
abundance: once
d_gene: NA
j_gene: TRBJ1-1

CDR3nt: TGCGCCAGCAGCTTGGTAGGAGAAATCTACGAGCAGTACTTC
CDR3aa: CASSLVGEIYEQYF
len: 14
v_gene: TRBV5-1
abundance: NA
d_gene: NA
j_gene: TRBJ2-7